The sample holds a few counts of the clone carrying this T cell receptor (beta chain). This entry is derived from a study of blood T cell repertoires in COVID-19. Study-wide background: Samples taken during acute and convalescent COVID-19 were collected in the United States, Italy and Spain. From T cells, B-cell-depleted T cells, or PBMCs came the material, which was cDNA or gDNA.

Germline CDR1 is MDHEN and CDR2 is SYDVKM. The CDR3 length is 17 residues. J lost 9 bases, V lost 5 bases, and 20 bases had no gene match. Authors' analysis steps: From reference gene primer amplification, estimates of nucleated cell counts were derived. Method: immunoSEQ multiplex PCR; TCRdb's copy keeps in-frame clones and lacks some. V and J calls and clone size come straight from that table; D and trimming were deduced from the DNA. The sample lists 250,000 to 300,000 clones, about three quarters occurring once. The TCR was taken from a woman of 80 years or more with acute or convalescent COVID-19. The gene calls are TRBV28 and TRBJ1-2; 8 nucleotides align to TRBD1. The specimen sequenced was peripheral blood. The CDR3 is CASSLLGPDREGKSYTF. The CDR3 DNA is TGTGCCAGCAGTCTCTTGGGCCCGGACAGGGAGGGAAAGAGCTACACCTTC.